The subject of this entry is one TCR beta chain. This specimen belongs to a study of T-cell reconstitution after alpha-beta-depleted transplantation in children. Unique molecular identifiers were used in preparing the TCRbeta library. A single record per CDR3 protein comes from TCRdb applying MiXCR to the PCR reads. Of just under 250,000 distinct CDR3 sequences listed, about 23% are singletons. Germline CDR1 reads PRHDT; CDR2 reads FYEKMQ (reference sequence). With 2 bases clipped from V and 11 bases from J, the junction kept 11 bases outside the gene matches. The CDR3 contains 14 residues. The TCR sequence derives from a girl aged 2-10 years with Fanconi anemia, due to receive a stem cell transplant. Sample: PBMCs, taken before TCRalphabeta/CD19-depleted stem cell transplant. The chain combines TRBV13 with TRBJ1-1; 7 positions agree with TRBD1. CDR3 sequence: CASSLFGQDRGAFF. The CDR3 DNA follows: TGTGCCAGCAGCTTATTCGGACAGGACCGAGGCGCTTTCTTT.